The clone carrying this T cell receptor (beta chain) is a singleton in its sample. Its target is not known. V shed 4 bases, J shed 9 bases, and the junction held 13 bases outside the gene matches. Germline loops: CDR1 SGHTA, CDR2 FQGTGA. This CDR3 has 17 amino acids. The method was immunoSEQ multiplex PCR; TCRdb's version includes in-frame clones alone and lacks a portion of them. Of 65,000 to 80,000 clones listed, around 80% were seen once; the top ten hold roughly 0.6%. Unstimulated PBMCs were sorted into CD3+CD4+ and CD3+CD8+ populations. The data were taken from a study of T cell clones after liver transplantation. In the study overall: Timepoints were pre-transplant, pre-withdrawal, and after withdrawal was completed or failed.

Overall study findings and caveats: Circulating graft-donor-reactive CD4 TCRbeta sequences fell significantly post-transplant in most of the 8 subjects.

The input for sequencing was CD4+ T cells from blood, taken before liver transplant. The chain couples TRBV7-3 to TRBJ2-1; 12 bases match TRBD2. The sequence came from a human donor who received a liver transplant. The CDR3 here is CASSSMVLAGGTGEQFF. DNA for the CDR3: TGTGCCAGCAGCTCAATGGTCCTAGCGGGAGGGACGGGTGAGCAGTTCTTC. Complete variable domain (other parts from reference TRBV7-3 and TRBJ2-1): GAGVSQTPSNKVTEKGKYVELRCDPISGHTALYWYRQSLGQGPEFLIYFQGTGAADDSGLPNDRFFAVRPEGSVSTLKIQRTERGDSAVYLCASSSMVLAGGTGEQFFGPGTRLTVL.